Listed below are T cell receptor beta chains from one sample, sequenced in a study of shared clonotypes between healthy human individuals. The method was immunoSEQ multiplex PCR; TCRdb's version includes in-frame clones alone and lacks a portion of them. This sample has a few million clones, with just under 95% found just once. The sequencing sample was made of naive CD8+ T cells from PBMCs. The receptors shown here come from a man in his late teens or twenties in good health. Some clones in this sample may be carry-over from other donors' samples. Both conserved end residues are part of each CDR3. The D gene is left open where the match is weak. Clone size is not always given. Where it is, it says once, few, many or a class for expanded clones.

j_call d_call v_call clone_size cdr3_nt cdr3_aa
TRBJ1-2 - TRBV7-8 - TGTGCCAGCAGCTTTAAAACCGACAGAGGCGGCTACACCTTC CASSFKTDRGGYTF
TRBJ2-5 - TRBV11-1 - TGTGCCAGCAGCTTAGTCGGGACCTCCCGCCAAGAGACCCAGTACTTC CASSLVGTSRQETQYF
TRBJ1-2 TRBD1 TRBV7-8 - TGTGCCAGCAGCTTAGGTGGGCCAGGGGGTGGCTACACCTTC CASSLGGPGGGYTF
TRBJ1-5 - TRBV9 - TGTGCCAGCAGCGTAGGTGGCAGTACGTGGCCCCAGCATTTT CASSVGGSTWPQHF
TRBJ2-2 TRBD2 TRBV28 - TGTGCCAGCAGTTTGACGGGAGGCACCGGGGAGCTGTTTTTT CASSLTGGTGELFF
TRBJ2-2 - TRBV5-6 - TGTGCCAGCACCGAAATTAGAAATCCCGGGGAGCTGTTTTTT CASTEIRNPGELFF
TRBJ2-5 - TRBV7-9 - TGTGCCAGCAGCTTAGGGACAGTTCAAGAGACCCAGTACTTC CASSLGTVQETQYF
TRBJ2-3 TRBD2 TRBV11-2 - TGTGCCAGCACCCCCAGGCAGGCGGGGACTAGCGGGAGGGAAGATACGCAGTATTTT CASTPRQAGTSGREDTQYF
TRBJ2-7 - TRBV28 - TGTGCCAGCAGCCCCTCCGGGAGCCGTTACGAGCAGTACTTC CASSPSGSRYEQYF
TRBJ1-1 - TRBV29-1 once TGCAGCGTCGTCACAGGGAAAGCTTTCTTT CSVVTGKAFF
TRBJ1-2 TRBD1 TRBV7-9 - TGTGCCAGCAGCGCCCGACAGGGGCCCTTCTATGGCTACACCTTC CASSARQGPFYGYTF
TRBJ2-5 - TRBV30 once TGTGCCTGGAGTCAGCCGGTTGAAGAGACCCAGTACTTC CAWSQPVEETQYF
TRBJ2-6 TRBD1 TRBV2 - TGTGCCAGCAGCGAACCTACAGGGGGCAAGGATTCCTCTGGGGCCAACGTCCTGACTTTC CASSEPTGGKDSSGANVLTF
TRBJ2-2 TRBD2 TRBV2 - TGTGCCAGCAGTGGACTAGCGGGAGTTGCCGGGGAGCTGTTTTTT CASSGLAGVAGELFF
TRBJ2-2 - TRBV27 - TGTGCCAGCAGTTTATCCTCTCGGACCGGGGAGCTGTTTTTT CASSLSSRTGELFF
TRBJ2-1 TRBD2 TRBV5-4 - TGTGCCAGCAGCCACGGACTAGAGGCCCACAATGAGCAGTTCTTC CASSHGLEAHNEQFF